This passage covers 28 T cell receptor beta chains from one sample sequenced in a study of siplizumab effects on memory and regulatory T cells. Only in-frame clones appear in the TCRdb table, and some are missing; sequencing was by immunoSEQ multiplex PCR. The profile covers roughly 50,000 clones, with approximately 84% appearing a single time and 0.3% to 0.35% taken by the ten largest. Specimen: naive CD8+ T cells sorted from blood. These receptor sequences come from a human donor in good health.

This clone was detected only once. The rearrangement uses TRBV19 and TRBJ1-5; no clear D gene. The V and J ends lost 8 bases and 2 bases respectively, with 10 bases between them. The CDR3 has 13 amino acids. CDR1 is LNHDA, CDR2 SQIVND, per germline (reference sequence). CDR3 protein: CASHLGGNQPQHF. The CDR3 DNA reads TGTGCCAGTCACCTCGGGGGCAATCAGCCCCAGCATTTT. The full variable domain, rest sourced from reference TRBV19 and TRBJ1-5, is DGGITQSPKYLFRKEGQNVTLSCEQNLNHDAMYWYRQDPGQGLRLIYYSQIVNDFQKGDIAEGYSVSREKKESFPLTVTSAQKNPTAFYLCASHLGGNQPQHFGDGTRLSIL.

The chain uses TRBV25-1 and TRBJ1-1; D is undetermined. The CDR3 sequence is 15 residues long. Trimming removed 6 bases from V and 8 bases from J, with 22 bases in between. CDR1 and CDR2 (germline): MGHDK, SYGVNS. CDR3 bases: TGTGCCAGCAGCTCCCGACGGAGAGGGTCCGGGGAAGCTTTCTTT. This translates into CASSSRRRGSGEAFF.

The chain joins TRBV19 to TRBJ1-1; 10 bases map to TRBD1. This CDR3 has 15 residues. Germline V gene data show CDR1 as LNHDA and CDR2 as SQIVND (reference sequence). The trim removed 5 bases at V and 4 bases at J, leaving 7 bases unmatched. CDR3 sequence reads: CASSPGDRGSTEAFF. The CDR3 DNA sequence: TGTGCCAGTAGTCCTGGGGACAGGGGCAGCACTGAAGCTTTCTTT.

J is TRBJ2-3 and V is TRBV9; tentatively, D is TRBD1 or TRBD2 (5 bases each). Germline V gene data show CDR1 as SGDLS and CDR2 as YYNGEE. With 0 bases removed from V and 4 bases from J, the gap between germline ends came to 9 bases. The CDR3 spans 14 residues. The CDR3 bases are TGTGCCAGCAGCGTAGCTTCGGGGCCAGATACGCAGTATTTT. It specifies CASSVASGPDTQYF. Filled out from reference TRBV9 and TRBJ2-3, the complete variable domain reads DSGVTQTPKHLITATGQRVTLRCSPRSGDLSVYWYQQSLDQGLQFLIQYYNGEERAKGNILERFSAQQFPDLHSELNLSSLELGDSALYFCASSVASGPDTQYFGPGTRLTVL.

V is TRBV11-2 and J is TRBJ2-7; D gene uncertain. CDR3 length: 13 residues. V was pared by 0 bases and J by 3 bases, with 6 bases between. Looked up from germline, CDR1 is SGHAT and CDR2 is FQNNGV. The CDR3 protein is CASSLEEIYEQYF. As DNA, the CDR3 is TGTGCCAGCAGCTTAGAGGAAATCTACGAGCAGTACTTC.

Remarks on this clone: In the same sample, other DNA sequences code for this CDR3. The V and J genes are TRBV27 and TRBJ1-5; 9 nucleotides match TRBD1. Germline V gene lookup returns CDR1 MNHEY and CDR2 SMNVEV (reference sequence). J gave up 4 bases and V 2 bases, and 3 bases lay outside the gene matches. The CDR3 totals 15 residues. The CDR3 bases are TGTGCCAGCAGTTTAGGGACAGGGTCTAATCAGCCCCAGCATTTT. It translates to CASSLGTGSNQPQHF.

V usage is TRBV6-1 and J usage is TRBJ2-6; TRBD1 is a possible D gene (5 bases). Trimming stripped 3 bases from V and 0 bases from J, with 9 bases between. Germline V gene sequence: CDR1 MNHNS, CDR2 SASEGT. The length of the CDR3 is 16 residues. The CDR3 spells CASSDDRYSGANVLTF. CDR3 coding DNA: TGTGCCAGCAGTGACGACAGATACTCTGGGGCCAACGTCCTGACTTTC.

The chain employs TRBV29-1 and TRBJ2-2; D remains ambiguous. Germline V lookup: CDR1 SQVTM, CDR2 ANQGSEA. The CDR3 has 14 amino acids. Deletions cut 0 bases from V and 0 bases from J, with 5 bases between. This CDR3 reads CSVEDNANTGELFF. Written as DNA, the CDR3 is TGCAGCGTTGAAGATAATGCGAACACCGGGGAGCTGTTTTTT.

The chain couples TRBV14 to TRBJ2-7, with D tentatively TRBD1 (6 bases). This CDR3 comprises 16 residues. Trimming shortened V by 3 bases and J by 3 bases, and 18 bases separated the two germline ends. Looked up from germline, CDR1 is SGHDN and CDR2 is FVKESK. The CDR3 loop reads CASSHSPGTSRYEQYF. CDR3 coding DNA: TGTGCCAGCAGCCACTCCCCCGGGACATCTCGCTACGAGCAGTACTTC.

The V call is TRBV7-9, the J call TRBJ2-1; TRBD2 aligns across 10 bases. Germline V CDR1 and CDR2: SEHNR, FQNEAQ (reference sequence). The CDR3 spans 16 residues. With 0 bases clipped from V and 8 bases from J, the junction kept 7 bases outside the gene matches. CDR3 loop: CASSLAWTSGGHEQFF. For the CDR3, the DNA is TGTGCCAGCAGCTTAGCGTGGACTAGCGGCGGGCATGAGCAGTTCTTC.

The chain employs TRBV27 and TRBJ2-5; D tentatively reads TRBD1 or TRBD2 (5 bases each). The J call could be wrong; TRBJ2-7 is a better fit for the DNA end. The CDR3 runs to 16 residues. Germline values: CDR1 MNHEY, CDR2 SMNVEV (reference sequence). The CDR3, as DNA: TGTGCCAGCAGTTTTGTCGCCGGGACCCCATACTACGAGCAGTACTTC. This gives the protein CASSFVAGTPYYEQYF.

The CDR3 nucleotides read TGTGCCAGCAGTTACTCGGGTGATGGCTACACCTTC. As protein: CASSYSGDGYTF. This rearrangement joins TRBV6-5 to TRBJ1-2; D ambiguous. V was pared by 0 bases and J by 6 bases, with 5 bases between. CDR3 length: 12 amino acids. Germline V gene data show CDR1 as MNHEY and CDR2 as SVGAGI.

The V call is TRBV5-6, the J call TRBJ2-3, with 7 nucleotides matching TRBD1. V shed 2 bases and J 0 bases; nucleotides not matched to a gene: 6. Germline V lookup: CDR1 SGHDT, CDR2 YYEEEE. CDR3 length equals 16 residues. CDR3 sequence: CASSLNGDRSTDTQYF. CDR3 bases: TGTGCCAGCAGCTTAAATGGGGACAGAAGCACAGATACGCAGTATTTT.

The chain carries TRBV29-1 and TRBJ2-2; D is undetermined. Germline V gene data show CDR1 as SQVTM and CDR2 as ANQGSEA. This CDR3 has 13 amino acids. V was trimmed by 3 bases and J by 4 bases, leaving 9 bases between them. The chain's CDR3 is CSVEDLFTGELFF. DNA of the CDR3: TGCAGCGTTGAGGATCTGTTCACCGGGGAGCTGTTTTTT.

The chain carries TRBV7-9 and TRBJ1-4; 11 bases map to TRBD1. Trimming removed 4 bases from V and 8 bases from J; junction bases left unmatched: 6. The germline V gene has CDR1 SEHNR and CDR2 FQNEAQ (reference sequence). CDR3 length: 15 residues. The CDR3 reads CASSWDRGTREKLFF. CDR3 nucleotide sequence: TGTGCCAGCAGCTGGGACAGGGGGACTCGGGAAAAACTGTTTTTT.

This clone was detected a few times. The same CDR3 also results from other DNA sequences found in this sample. This rearrangement joins TRBV19 to TRBJ1-1; D is ambiguous. This CDR3 spans 13 amino acids. The V gene lost 2 bases and the J gene lost 1 base, with 5 bases spanning the gap. In germline, CDR1 is LNHDA, CDR2 SQIVND (reference sequence). CDR3 DNA: TGTGCCAGTAGTATAAGCGAGAACACTGAAGCTTTCTTT. This codes for CASSISENTEAFF.

The CDR3 DNA reads as TGTGCCAGCAGCGTAGAGTCCTTGGTTGGGGGGGTTAATGAGCAGTTCTTC. Translating gives CASSVESLVGGVNEQFF. The rearrangement joins TRBV9 to TRBJ2-1; 7 positions match TRBD2. This CDR3 spans 17 amino acids. V was clipped by 0 bases and J by 7 bases; unmatched bases: 13. Germline assignment: CDR1 SGDLS and CDR2 YYNGEE.

The chain joins TRBV5-1 to TRBJ2-2, with 8 bases identical to TRBD2. The V and J ends lost 0 bases and 0 bases, in that order; junction bases with no gene match: 7. Germline V gives CDR1 SGHRS, CDR2 YFSETQ. The CDR3 totals 18 residues. Here the CDR3 DNA reads TGCGCCAGCAGCTTGGGTTATATAGCGGGACCGAACACCGGGGAGCTGTTTTTT. Translating gives CASSLGYIAGPNTGELFF. Filled out from reference TRBV5-1 and TRBJ2-2, the complete variable domain reads KAGVTQTPRYLIKTRGQQVTLSCSPISGHRSVSWYQQTPGQGLQFLFEYFSETQRNKGNFPGRFSGRQFSNSRSEMNVSTLELGDSALYLCASSLGYIAGPNTGELFFGEGSRLTVL.

V is TRBV18 and J is TRBJ2-7; D unclear. CDR1 is KGHSH, CDR2 LQKENI, per germline. Trimming shortened V by 4 bases and J by 3 bases, and 19 bases separated the two germline ends. This CDR3 comprises 16 residues. Written as DNA, the CDR3 is TGTGCCAGCTCACGAAGAGGTTTGGGCCCCTTCTACGAGCAGTACTTC. Translating gives CASSRRGLGPFYEQYF. The variable domain in full, with the rest retrieved from reference TRBV18 and TRBJ2-7, is NAGVMQNPRHLVRRRGQEARLRCSPMKGHSHVYWYRQLPEEGLKFMVYLQKENIIDESGMPKERFSAEFPKEGPSILRIQQVVRGDSAAYFCASSRRGLGPFYEQYFGPGTRLTVT.

This clone appeared once. The J gene is TRBJ2-1, the V gene TRBV11-2, with D uncertain. V dropped 1 base and J dropped 8 bases, with 12 bases sitting between them. Germline V gives CDR1 SGHAT, CDR2 FQNNGV. This CDR3 spans 14 amino acids. The CDR3 nucleotides are TGTGCCAGCAGCTTAGTTCTGGTCGGTGATGAGCAGTTCTTC. This codes for CASSLVLVGDEQFF.

This clone was picked up a small number of times. The CDR3 protein is CASSQERYNGYTF. CDR3 coding DNA: TGCGCCAGCAGCCAAGAGAGGTATAATGGCTACACCTTC. This chain links TRBV4-1 with TRBJ1-2; D not certain. V lost 0 bases and J lost 6, with 8 bases in between. Germline V gene data show CDR1 as MGHRA and CDR2 as YSYEKL. The CDR3 extends over 13 amino acids.

This clone has only one observation. V usage is TRBV29-1 and J usage is TRBJ2-1; D ambiguous. Germline V gives CDR1 SQVTM, CDR2 ANQGSEA. CDR3 size: 20 residues. Trimming shortened V by 1 base and J by 0 bases, and 25 bases separated the two germline ends. Here the CDR3 reads CSVEGTPFAQTYNSYNEQFF. The CDR3 coding sequence is TGCAGCGTTGAAGGTACCCCATTCGCGCAGACATATAACTCCTACAATGAGCAGTTCTTC.

The chain uses TRBV29-1 and TRBJ2-7; unclear D gene. Trimming took 4 bases from V and 3 from J, leaving 10 bases between them. The CDR3 is made up of 12 amino acids. The germline V gene encodes CDR1 SQVTM and CDR2 ANQGSEA. The CDR3 spells CSVVIPGYEQYF. The CDR3 DNA follows: TGCAGCGTTGTAATCCCCGGCTACGAGCAGTACTTC.

In this sample, this clone turned up a few times. The chain links TRBV4-2 to TRBJ1-6; no firm D call. The CDR3 consists of 17 residues. V was clipped by 6 bases and J by 6 bases, with 21 bases between them. The V gene's germline CDR1 is LGHNA and CDR2 YNFKEQ. The CDR3 loop reads CASSETRVEVRNSPLHF. The CDR3, as DNA: TGTGCCAGCAGTGAGACTCGCGTGGAGGTCCGTAATTCACCCCTCCACTTT.

The V and J genes are TRBV25-1 and TRBJ2-7; the D is unclear. CDR3 length equals 14 residues. Germline V gene data show CDR1 as MGHDK and CDR2 as SYGVNS. Trimming removed 0 bases at V and 4 bases at J, with 10 bases between. The DNA for the CDR3 is TGTGCCAGCAGTGAATACAGTGGGGTTTACGAGCAGTACTTC. Its protein is CASSEYSGVYEQYF.

The chain links TRBV10-3 to TRBJ1-1; D uncertain. CDR1 is ENHRY and CDR2 is SYGVKD in the germline V gene. Trimming left V 3 bases short and J 3 bases short, with 11 bases between. CDR3 size: 14 residues. The CDR3 loop reads CAISDFSRDTEAFF. The CDR3 nucleotides read TGTGCCATCAGTGATTTTTCCCGGGACACTGAAGCTTTCTTT.

This sequence joins TRBV27 and TRBJ1-3; D gene uncertain. This CDR3 is 12 amino acids long. The germline gives CDR1 MNHEY, CDR2 SMNVEV (reference sequence). V lost 8 bases, J lost 0 bases, and 5 bases lay in between. The CDR3 sequence: CASGTSGNTIYF. For the CDR3, the DNA is TGTGCCAGCGGAACCTCTGGAAACACCATATATTTT.

CDR3 in amino acids: CSVDFGTGRVANYGYTF. In DNA, the CDR3 is TGCAGCGTTGATTTCGGGACAGGGAGGGTAGCTAACTATGGCTACACCTTC. The chain recombines TRBV29-1 with TRBJ1-2; 9 bases are a match to TRBD1. CDR3 length equals 17 residues. Looked up from germline, CDR1 is SQVTM and CDR2 is ANQGSEA. V lost 3 bases to trimming and J lost 0 bases; unmatched junction nucleotides: 11.